This T cell receptor (beta chain) comes out of a study of cytomegalovirus exposure and HLA in healthy donors. Researchers ran the PCR with 60 Vbeta and 13 Jbeta primers. The method was immunoSEQ multiplex PCR; TCRdb's version includes in-frame clones alone and lacks a portion of them. The sample lists approximately 180,000 clones; more than 9.5% were seen once. Regarding the study as a whole: TCR beta V- and J-gene trimming, according to a later analysis, was linked to a missense DCLRE1C variant. Later examination showed HLA-associated TCR beta chains had greater clonal expansion than equally common others. In most subjects, TCR beta sequences reportedly gave accurate predictions of HLA-A and HLA-B alleles.

The CDR3 extends over 13 amino acids. CDR1 GTSNPN and CDR2 SVGIG come from the germline V gene (reference sequence). V shed 2 bases and J shed 9 bases, with 11 bases lying between them. Comment on this clone: Its antigen remains unidentified.

The TCR comes from a man between 50 and 59 years old in good health and CMV-seropositive. The chain recombines TRBV30 with TRBJ1-6; D not resolved. Source material: PBMCs. CDR3 protein: CAWSPGIGSPLHF. The CDR3, as DNA: TGTGCCTGGAGTCCGGGTATCGGTTCACCCCTCCACTTT.